Sequencing of this T cell receptor beta chain was carried out in a study of T-cell reconstitution after alpha-beta-depleted transplantation in children. In this sample, this clonotype turned up many times. During its preparation, the TCRbeta library received unique molecular identifiers. TCRdb re-derived calls from the PCR reads in MiXCR, one entry per CDR3 protein. The sample consists of 200,000 to 250,000 distinct CDR3 sequences, roughly 10% of them appearing once. The CDR3 consists of 12 residues. Trimming shortened V by 6 bases and J by 2 bases, and 11 bases separated the two germline ends. Germline CDR1 SQVTM, CDR2 ANQGSEA.

The sequencing here drew on PBMCs, taken before TCRalphabeta/CD19-depleted stem cell transplant. This TCR derives from a child younger than two with acute myeloid leukemia, due to receive a stem cell transplant. This chain joins TRBV29-1 and TRBJ2-7, with D tentatively TRBD2 (5 bases). The chain's CDR3 is CSVGLTAYEQYF. The CDR3, as DNA: TGCAGCGTCGGACTGACCGCCTACGAGCAGTACTTC.